Following are 23 T cell receptor beta chains from one sample sequenced in a study of cytomegalovirus exposure and HLA in healthy donors. The primer mix had 60 Vbeta and 13 Jbeta primers. Profiled with immunoSEQ multiplex PCR; TCRdb holds only in-frame clones, not every one. The data contain over 150,000 clones, around 70% of them seen just once; the ten biggest clones take up about 2.1%. Sequenced input: PBMCs. These receptors all come from a man aged 30-40 years in good health and CMV-seronegative.

The genes are TRBV27 and TRBJ1-1; D possibly corresponds to TRBD1 (6 bases). This CDR3 has 17 amino acids. V was clipped by 6 bases and J by 4 bases, with 24 bases between them. CDR1 and CDR2 (germline): MNHEY, SMNVEV (reference sequence). For the CDR3, the DNA is TGTGCCAGCAGCCCGAATCTGCGGGGGCGCAGGGGCACTGAAGCTTTCTTT. This sequence encodes CASSPNLRGRRGTEAFF.

The CDR3 DNA follows: TGTGCCAGTAGTATAAGAGCGGGGCAAGAGACCCAGTACTTC. This gives the protein CASSIRAGQETQYF. This chain joins TRBV19 and TRBJ2-5; 7 positions match TRBD2. The V gene end was trimmed by 2 bases and the J gene end by 2 bases; junction bases not matched to a gene: 2. From germline, CDR1 is LNHDA and CDR2 SQIVND (reference sequence). This CDR3 is built from 14 residues. The full variable domain, in which reference TRBV19 and TRBJ2-5 provide the parts outside the CDR3, is DGGITQSPKYLFRKEGQNVTLSCEQNLNHDAMYWYRQDPGQGLRLIYYSQIVNDFQKGDIAEGYSVSREKKESFPLTVTSAQKNPTAFYLCASSIRAGQETQYFGPGTRLLVL.

This chain links TRBV11-2 with TRBJ2-7, with TRBD1 matching over 8 bases. The germline V gene has CDR1 SGHAT and CDR2 FQNNGV. The CDR3 spans 15 residues. V trimming: 3 bases; J trimming: 0 bases; junction bases outside the gene matches: 4. CDR3 in amino acids: CASSFSGGSSYEQYF. Written as DNA, the CDR3 is TGTGCCAGCAGCTTCTCAGGGGGCAGCTCCTACGAGCAGTACTTC.

This clone has more than one count but fewer than ten. The chain combines TRBV28 with TRBJ2-1, with 11 bases that match TRBD2. The CDR3 extends over 16 amino acids. The J segment lost 8 bases and the V segment lost 2 bases, leaving 8 bases of the junction unmatched. In germline, CDR1 is MDHEN, CDR2 SYDVKM. The CDR3 spells CASSLETSGAFDEQFF. The CDR3 bases are TGTGCCAGCAGTTTAGAGACTAGCGGGGCCTTCGATGAGCAGTTCTTC.

The chain combines TRBV4-3 with TRBJ1-6; D not certain. CDR1 is LGHNA and CDR2 is YSLEER in the germline V gene. The CDR3 totals 15 residues. V dropped 0 bases and J dropped 10 bases, with 13 bases sitting between them. The CDR3 sequence: CASSQDRVGRSPLHF. The DNA of the CDR3 is TGCGCCAGCAGCCAAGATCGGGTAGGAAGGTCACCCCTCCACTTT.

This chain links TRBV4-2 with TRBJ1-1; D uncertain. The CDR3 is made up of 16 amino acids. Germline V gives CDR1 LGHNA, CDR2 YNFKEQ. Trimming left V 0 bases short and J 7 bases short, with 18 bases between. The DNA for the CDR3 is TGTGCCAGCAGCCAAGAATCCTACGGTCTCGCCCGTGAAGCTTTCTTT. Its translation is CASSQESYGLAREAFF.

The V and J genes are TRBV27 and TRBJ2-7; D possibly corresponds to TRBD2 (5 bases). Between the trimmed V and J ends, which lost 3 bases and 6 bases, there was a span of 9 bases. In germline, CDR1 is MNHEY, CDR2 SMNVEV (reference sequence). There are 12 residues in the CDR3. In nucleotides, the CDR3 is TGTGCCAGCAGTTTTCTCGGACTCGAGCAGTACTTC. Residues: CASSFLGLEQYF.

The chain is built from TRBV9 and TRBJ2-7, with D perhaps matching TRBD1 (6 bases). CDR3 length: 14 amino acids. Germline V CDR1 and CDR2: SGDLS, YYNGEE. The V and J ends lost 1 base and 1 base respectively, with 9 bases between them. The CDR3 coding sequence is TGTGCCAGCAGCGTACAGGACAGTTCCTACGAGCAGTACTTC. As protein: CASSVQDSSYEQYF.

The chain combines TRBV6-5 with TRBJ2-7; D may be TRBD2 (6 bases). CDR1 is MNHEY, CDR2 SVGAGI, per germline. The CDR3 is made up of 15 amino acids. Trimming shortened V by 2 bases and J by 0 bases, and 11 bases separated the two germline ends. The CDR3, as DNA: TGTGCCAGCAGTTACACGCGGGACGGCTCCTACGAGCAGTACTTC. Protein sequence: CASSYTRDGSYEQYF.

This chain links TRBV19 with TRBJ1-5; maybe TRBD1 (6 bases). The CDR3 consists of 15 residues. V was cut by 1 base and J by 3 bases, with 10 bases left in between. CDR1 is LNHDA, CDR2 SQIVND, per germline (reference sequence). The CDR3 sequence: CASSIGTGNNQPQHF. In nucleotides, the CDR3 is TGTGCCAGTAGTATAGGAACAGGGAACAATCAGCCCCAGCATTTT.

The chain joins TRBV2 to TRBJ2-5; the D gene is possibly TRBD1 (6 bases). This CDR3 spans 15 amino acids. Deletions cut 7 bases from V and 5 bases from J, with 20 bases between. Germline values: CDR1 SNHLY, CDR2 FYNNEI. The CDR3 DNA follows: TGTGCCAGCACTCAAGGGGGTAGCGAGGGGGAGACCCAGTACTTC. This gives the protein CASTQGGSEGETQYF.

This chain links TRBV2 with TRBJ1-1; weak D call: TRBD1 (6 bases). Germline lookup yields CDR1 SNHLY and CDR2 FYNNEI. Trimming pared 7 bases from V and 5 bases from J, leaving 14 bases between. The CDR3 runs to 13 residues. CDR3 DNA: TGTGCCAGCATCCAAGGGGGAGTAACTGAAGCTTTCTTT. It is translated as CASIQGGVTEAFF.

This chain connects TRBV28 to TRBJ1-2, with 7 bases matching TRBD1. Germline CDR1 is MDHEN and CDR2 is SYDVKM. This CDR3 is 14 amino acids long. J was trimmed by 11 bases and V by 5 bases; bases with no gene match: 14. The CDR3 bases are TGTGCCAGCAGTCAGGTACCAGTTCGACAGGGATACACCTTC. Translation gives CASSQVPVRQGYTF.

The chain links TRBV25-1 to TRBJ2-5; D uncertain. Per the germline V gene, CDR1 is MGHDK and CDR2 is SYGVNS. The CDR3 runs to 12 residues. V was pared by 4 bases and J by 3 bases, with 6 bases between. The CDR3, as DNA: TGTGCCAGCAGTGGGCTAGAAGAGACCCAGTACTTC. Protein product: CASSGLEETQYF.

The chain employs TRBV6-5 and TRBJ1-2; TRBD1 is a possible D gene (6 bases). V was cut by 4 bases and J by 9 bases, with 12 bases left in between. Germline V CDR1 and CDR2: MNHEY, SVGAGI. This CDR3 spans 12 amino acids. Here the CDR3 DNA reads TGTGCCAGCAGTTTACAGGGAGCGCGCTACACCTTC. Translating gives CASSLQGARYTF.

Points on this clone: One junction end does not reproduce the germline sequence, and a read error may be involved. The chain joins TRBV5-6 to TRBJ1-2; D remains unclear. This CDR3 contains 15 residues. The V gene's germline CDR1 is SGHDT and CDR2 YYEEEE. The CDR3 here is CASSLTRGILRGYPF. The CDR3 DNA follows: TGTGCCAGCAGCCTAACTCGCGGCATACTTCGAGGCTACCCCTTC.

This sequence joins TRBV7-2 and TRBJ1-6; 9 bases agree with TRBD1. The CDR3 is 15 amino acids. Germline V gene lookup returns CDR1 SGHTA and CDR2 FQGNSA. V lost 5 bases to trimming and J lost 8 bases; unmatched junction nucleotides: 7. The CDR3 region has the DNA TGTGCCAGCAGCGCAGGACAGGGGACGGATTCACCCCTCCACTTT. This codes for CASSAGQGTDSPLHF.

V usage is TRBV29-1 and J usage is TRBJ2-1; D is uncertain. This CDR3 contains 13 residues. The ends were cut back, 0 bases at V and 6 bases at J, with 9 bases in the middle. Germline V gives CDR1 SQVTM, CDR2 ANQGSEA. The DNA for the CDR3 is TGCAGCGTTGAAGACTGGGCAGGCAATGAGCAGTTCTTC. Its translation: CSVEDWAGNEQFF.

V is TRBV30 and J is TRBJ2-2; 7 bases align to TRBD1. Looked up from germline, CDR1 is GTSNPN and CDR2 is SVGIG (reference sequence). The CDR3 is 15 amino acids. Trimming took 2 bases from V and 2 from J; bases not matched to a gene: 5. CDR3 sequence reads: CAWSTGAPNTGELFF. In DNA, the CDR3 is TGTGCCTGGAGTACAGGGGCCCCAAACACCGGGGAGCTGTTTTTT.

The chain is built from TRBV27 and TRBJ2-3; D remains unclear. From germline, CDR1 is MNHEY and CDR2 SMNVEV (reference sequence). The CDR3 is 15 residues long. V lost 3 bases and J 4 bases, leaving 14 bases between the germline ends. CDR3 sequence: CASSFFSGSSDTQYF. The CDR3 DNA follows: TGTGCCAGCAGTTTCTTTTCAGGTTCATCAGATACGCAGTATTTT.

V gene TRBV4-3 combines with J gene TRBJ1-1, with 7 bases identical to TRBD1. The CDR3 is 14 residues long. Per the germline V gene, CDR1 is LGHNA and CDR2 is YSLEER. The V segment lost 5 bases and the J segment 3 bases; nucleotides outside the gene matches: 6. CDR3 nucleotide sequence: TGCGCCAGCAGCGAACAGACAGGGTACACTGAAGCTTTCTTT. Protein: CASSEQTGYTEAFF.

This clone appeared once. The V gene is TRBV28, the J gene TRBJ1-2; TRBD1 aligns across 8 bases. The CDR3 contains 14 residues. Trimming removed 7 bases from V and 4 bases from J; junction bases left unmatched: 8. Looked up from germline, CDR1 is MDHEN and CDR2 is SYDVKM. The CDR3 DNA reads TGTGCCAGCACTTCGGGACAGGAGATCTATGGCTACACCTTC. It encodes CASTSGQEIYGYTF.

In the case of this clone: At one of its ends the junction is not consistent with the germline gene, which may arise from a read error. The chain uses TRBV2 and TRBJ2-6; 11 bases agree with TRBD2. CDR1 is SNHLY, CDR2 FYNNEI, per germline. The CDR3 has 18 residues. CDR3 DNA: TGTGCCAGCACTGAACTAGCGGGGGCTCTCTCTGGGGCCAACGTCCTGACTTTC. It translates to CASTELAGALSGANVLTF.